This T cell receptor (beta chain) was captured by sequencing in a study of a mutant IDH1 vaccine in newly diagnosed glioma. Study information: The treated group averaged approximately 42 years old and was around 62% male, roughly 38% female. Before enrollment, the patients had been treated with radiotherapy alone, temozolomide alone, or both together. Most of them had received both. Participants attended visit V12, the safety follow-up, at week 35, and then attended visit V13 at week 47. General observations from the study: There seemed to be no relation between pseudoprogression and changes in top peripheral T cell clonotypes.

With respect to this clone: The antigen remains unidentified.

Time point: week 47, end of study. What each vaccine dose contained was 300 ug of mutant IDH1 20-mer peptide, accompanied by topical imiquimod. TCRdb's table, derived via immunoSEQ multiplex PCR, lists solely in-frame clones and lacks some. The sample has 84,000 or so clones; 81% are singletons. The CDR3 runs 12 residues. Per the germline V gene, CDR1 is SGDLS and CDR2 is YYNGEE. Trimming took 4 bases from V and 8 from J, leaving 10 bases between them. This receptor was obtained from a man between 40 and 49 years old with glioma. The chain uses TRBV9 and TRBJ1-3, with D hard to call. The sample was PBMCs, taken from a glioma patient whose treatment included an IDH1 peptide vaccine. The CDR3 nucleotides are TGTGCCAGCAGCCACCCCGGCGACACCATATATTTT. Translating gives CASSHPGDTIYF. The full variable domain, with the rest looked up from reference TRBV9 and TRBJ1-3, is DSGVTQTPKHLITATGQRVTLRCSPRSGDLSVYWYQQSLDQGLQFLIQYYNGEERAKGNILERFSAQQFPDLHSELNLSSLELGDSALYFCASSHPGDTIYFGEGSWLTVV.